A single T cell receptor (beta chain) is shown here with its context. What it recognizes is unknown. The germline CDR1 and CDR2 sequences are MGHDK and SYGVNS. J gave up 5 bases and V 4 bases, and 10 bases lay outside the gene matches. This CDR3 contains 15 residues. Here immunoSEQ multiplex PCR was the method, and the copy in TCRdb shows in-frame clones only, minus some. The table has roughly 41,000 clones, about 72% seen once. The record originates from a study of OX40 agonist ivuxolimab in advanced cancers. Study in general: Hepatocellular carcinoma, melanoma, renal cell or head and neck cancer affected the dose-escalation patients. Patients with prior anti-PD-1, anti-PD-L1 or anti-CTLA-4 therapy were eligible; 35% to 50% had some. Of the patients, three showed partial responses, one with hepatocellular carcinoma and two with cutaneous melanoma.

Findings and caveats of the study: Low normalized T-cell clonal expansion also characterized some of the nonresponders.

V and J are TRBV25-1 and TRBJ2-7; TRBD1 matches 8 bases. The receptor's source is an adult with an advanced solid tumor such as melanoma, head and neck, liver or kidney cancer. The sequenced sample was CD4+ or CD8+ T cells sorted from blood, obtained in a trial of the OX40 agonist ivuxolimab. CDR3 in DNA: TGTGCCAGCAGTGTAACCAGGGGGCACCCGGACGAGCAGTACTTC. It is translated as CASSVTRGHPDEQYF.